Below, one T cell receptor (beta chain) is given with its context. Antigen specificity is unknown. Sample barcodes and UMIs were carried by the TCR alpha and TCR beta cDNA libraries that 5'RACE generated with constant-segment primers. TCRdb ran MiXCR on the 5' RACE reads and lists one entry per CDR3 protein. The sample records a few hundred thousand distinct CDR3 sequences, more than 20% being singletons. The germline CDR1 and CDR2 sequences are MGHRA and YSYEKL. This CDR3 region has 14 residues. Losses at the gene ends were 2 bases for V and 10 bases for J; bases not matched to a gene: 7. This entry comes from a study of T-cell memory formation after mild COVID-19. Study-wide findings and caveats: Second-wave clones with a day 37 peak had unconfirmed SARS-CoV-2 specificity.

The sample was PBMCs or a T cell subset sorted from them (not recorded which). The chain joins TRBV4-1 to TRBJ2-1; TRBD2 matches 8 bases. The TCR was taken from a young man who had mild COVID-19 (a few samples of this study predate the infection). Cell type and time point are not known. Here the CDR3 DNA reads TGCGCCAGCAGCCAAATAGCGGGGCGGTACGAGCAGTTCTTC. Protein product: CASSQIAGRYEQFF.